The rows below give T cell receptor beta chains drawn from one sample of a study of PD-L1 blockade in urothelial cancer. Using immunoSEQ multiplex PCR, the repertoire was profiled, and TCRdb retains in-frame clones only, with some absent. The sample lists roughly 120,000 clones; approximately 84% were seen once. The source was PBMCs, collected around atezolizumab (anti-PD-L1) treatment. Receptor source: a middle-aged man with urothelial cancer. CDR3s include the opening cysteine and the closing phenylalanine or tryptophan. The D gene is left open where the match is weak. A clone size is listed for some rows: how often the clone was seen (once, few, many), or a class if it is expanded.

D	size	J	V	CDR3	DNA
TRBD1	NA	TRBJ2-3	TRBV6-6	CASRGQGGNTQYF	TGTGCCAGCAGGGGACAGGGGGGTAATACGCAGTATTTT
TRBD1	NA	TRBJ1-1	TRBV18	CASSPRTGVGTEAFF	TGTGCCAGCTCACCAAGAACAGGGGTGGGGACTGAAGCTTTCTTT
NA	NA	TRBJ1-2	TRBV7-8	CASSKRRGDNYGYTF	TGTGCCAGCAGCAAACGCCGGGGGGATAACTATGGCTACACCTTC
TRBD1	NA	TRBJ1-4	TRBV6-4	CASSPTGIRTNEKLFF	TGTGCCAGCAGTCCGACAGGGATCCGGACTAATGAAAAACTGTTTTTT
NA	NA	TRBJ2-7	TRBV7-9	CASRRGGIEGASSYEQYF	TGTGCCAGCCGACGCGGGGGGATCGAGGGGGCGAGCTCCTACGAGCAGTACTTC
NA	NA	TRBJ2-7	TRBV10-2	CASSTGSYEQYF	TGCGCCAGCAGTACCGGGTCTTACGAGCAGTACTTC
NA	NA	TRBJ1-5	TRBV11-2	CASSLDRGPQHF	TGTGCCAGCAGCTTAGATCGGGGTCCCCAGCATTTT
TRBD1	NA	TRBJ2-7	TRBV6-6	CASSPGGHEQYF	TGTGCCAGCAGTCCAGGGGGCCACGAGCAGTACTTC
NA	NA	TRBJ2-7	TRBV27	CASSLRRVSYEQYF	TGTGCCAGCAGTTTACGCCGGGTCTCCTACGAGCAGTACTTC
NA	NA	TRBJ2-5	TRBV18	CASSSRQGEKRELPMWTQYF	TGTGCCAGCTCATCGAGACAGGGGGAGAAGCGGGAGCTCCCCATGTGGACCCAGTACTTC
TRBD2	NA	TRBJ2-3	TRBV5-1	CASSRNQGLEADTQYF	TGCGCCAGCAGCCGCAACCAGGGACTAGAAGCAGATACGCAGTATTTT
NA	NA	TRBJ2-1	TRBV20-1	CSATRGYEQFF	TGCAGTGCAACCCGGGGTTATGAGCAGTTCTTC
NA	NA	TRBJ2-1	TRBV28	CASSPPQDSYNEQFF	TGTGCCAGCAGTCCCCCTCAGGACAGCTACAATGAGCAGTTCTTC
NA	NA	TRBJ2-5	TRBV15	CATRGGHEGSEETQYF	TGTGCCACCAGGGGGGGGCACGAAGGGTCTGAGGAGACCCAGTACTTC
NA	NA	TRBJ1-1	TRBV9	CASSVASGTEAFF	TGTGCCAGCAGCGTAGCATCGGGGACTGAAGCTTTCTTT
TRBD2	NA	TRBJ2-7	TRBV5-6	CASSRRLAGRFEQYF	TGTGCCAGCAGCAGAAGACTAGCGGGGAGGTTTGAGCAGTACTTC
TRBD2	once	TRBJ2-1	TRBV5-6	CASSSREGSYNEQFF	TGTGCCAGCAGCTCCCGGGAGGGATCCTACAATGAGCAGTTCTTC
NA	few	TRBJ2-7	TRBV14	CASSQGSRQGSYEQYF	TGTGCCAGCAGCCAAGGTAGCCGGCAGGGGAGCTACGAGCAGTACTTC
NA	NA	TRBJ2-2	TRBV18	CASSPPSVTGELFF	TGTGCCAGCTCACCACCCTCAGTCACCGGGGAGCTGTTTTTT
NA	NA	TRBJ1-4	TRBV5-4	CASSLDRHEKLFF	TGTGCCAGCAGCTTGGACAGGCATGAAAAACTGTTTTTT
TRBD1	NA	TRBJ2-2	TRBV6-5	CASRARQGPGGELFF	TGTGCCAGCAGAGCCCGACAGGGTCCTGGCGGGGAGCTGTTTTTT
NA	NA	TRBJ1-3	TRBV28	CASRSGGSGNTIYF	TGTGCCAGCAGGTCGGGGGGCTCTGGAAACACCATATATTTT
NA	NA	TRBJ1-3	TRBV6-6	CASREGGSGNTIYF	TGTGCCAGCAGAGAGGGGGGGTCAGGAAACACCATATATTTT
TRBD1	NA	TRBJ1-2	TRBV19	CASTAGGSYYGYTF	TGTGCCAGTACGGCAGGGGGCTCTTACTATGGCTACACCTTC
NA	once	TRBJ2-7	TRBV19	CASSSRGYEQYF	TGTGCCAGTAGTTCTAGAGGCTACGAGCAGTACTTC
NA	NA	TRBJ2-2	TRBV27	CASSLGHLTGELFF	TGTGCCAGCAGTCTTGGACACCTCACCGGGGAGCTGTTTTTT
NA	NA	TRBJ2-5	TRBV2	CASSETTTQYF	TGTGCCAGCAGTGAAACTACTACCCAGTACTTC
TRBD1	NA	TRBJ1-1	TRBV23-1	CASSQADRGNTEAFF	TGCGCCAGCAGTCAGGCGGACAGGGGTAACACTGAAGCTTTCTTT
NA	NA	TRBJ2-3	TRBV5-6	CASSSPGYSPDTQYF	TGTGCCAGCAGCTCCCCGGGATATTCCCCAGATACGCAGTATTTT
TRBD1	once	TRBJ2-3	TRBV28	CASSNQGQGSDTQYF	TGTGCCAGCAGTAACCAAGGACAGGGATCAGATACGCAGTATTTT
NA	NA	TRBJ1-3	TRBV18	CASSPYSGRNAGNTIYF	TGTGCCAGCTCACCGTACAGTGGTCGGAACGCTGGAAACACCATATATTTT